This entry features one T cell receptor (beta chain) sequence. The data derive from a study of blood T cell repertoires in COVID-19. Study information: Italy, Spain and the United States were the sources of the convalescent and acute COVID-19 samples. Sources were T cells, B-cell-depleted T cells, or PBMCs; the material itself was cDNA or gDNA.

Per the authors' pipeline: Reference gene primers were amplified, and this amplification served to estimate nucleated cell counts. The protocol was immunoSEQ multiplex PCR, while the TCRdb copy is restricted to in-frame clones and leaves out a portion. V and J calls and clone size are given by that table; D and trimming were obtained from the DNA. The sample includes fewer than 250,000 clones, about 91% of them seen just once. Trimming took 3 bases from V and 3 from J, leaving 17 bases between them. The germline V gene encodes CDR1 SGHVS and CDR2 FQNEAQ. This CDR3 spans 17 amino acids. The sequence came from a man aged 25-40 years with acute or convalescent COVID-19. The chain couples TRBV7-8 to TRBJ1-4; D might be TRBD1 (5 bases). The sequencing input was peripheral blood. CDR3 in amino acids: CASSFFRGGGSNEKLFF. For the CDR3, the DNA is TGTGCCAGCAGCTTTTTCCGGGGCGGGGGTTCTAATGAAAAACTGTTTTTT.